The TCR beta chain under discussion was sequenced for a study of blood T cell repertoires in COVID-19. For the study at large: Italy, Spain and the United States were the sources of the convalescent and acute COVID-19 samples. T cells, B-cell-depleted T cells, or PBMCs supplied cDNA or gDNA.

In the authors' methods: Scientists estimated how many nucleated cells there were by amplifying reference gene primers. Data came from immunoSEQ multiplex PCR; TCRdb stores just in-frame clones and leaves some out. Clone size and V and J calls were adopted from that table, with D and trimming inferred from the DNA. The data show hundreds of thousands of clones, with almost 85% seen just once and less than 6.5% held by the top ten. This CDR3 spans 14 amino acids. V gave up 4 bases and J gave up 7 bases, with 16 bases separating them. Per germline, CDR1 SGHAT and CDR2 FQDESV (reference sequence). Seattle researchers signed up patients amid active infection and tracked them longitudinally.

The sequencing sample was made of peripheral blood. This TCR came from a man between 50 and 59 years old with COVID-19, enrolled during active disease. The V gene is TRBV11-1, the J gene TRBJ2-5; tentative D call: TRBD2 (6 bases). Here the CDR3 reads CASSSLSGLGTQYF. CDR3 nucleotide sequence: TGTGCCAGCAGCTCCCTCAGCGGGCTCGGGACCCAGTACTTC.